The 8 T cell receptor beta chains given below trace back to one sample, sequenced in a study of brain T cells in children with intractable seizures. Generated by immunoSEQ multiplex PCR, the TCRdb table keeps only in-frame clones and is missing some. The data contain under 400,000 clones, about 94% of them singletons. Time point in this sample: blood from clinic visit 5 months post-surgery; TSC patient then seizure free. This specimen consisted of peripheral blood, obtained 4 to 5 months after surgery. The receptors derive from a boy in the first two years of life with tuberous sclerosis and intractable seizures.

The chain is built from TRBV2 and TRBJ1-2; the match to TRBD1 covers 9 bases. Germline trimming cut 6 bases from V and 3 bases from J; bases unmatched to any gene: 8. Germline CDR1 reads SNHLY; CDR2 reads FYNNEI. This CDR3 is 15 amino acids long. CDR3 in amino acids: CASRTGTGRDYGYTF. The DNA for the CDR3 is TGTGCCAGCAGGACCGGGACAGGGAGGGACTATGGCTACACCTTC.

This chain links TRBV7-9 with TRBJ1-3; D is undetermined. Germline values: CDR1 SEHNR, CDR2 FQNEAQ (reference sequence). The CDR3 runs 18 residues. V lost 5 bases, J lost 0 bases, and 20 bases lay in between. In DNA, the CDR3 is TGTGCCAGCAGCCATGCCAGTTTTATACCGCACTCTGGAAACACCATATATTTT. Translating it yields CASSHASFIPHSGNTIYF.

By its share, this clone is hyperexpanded. The chain recombines TRBV7-8 with TRBJ2-5; D is perhaps TRBD2 (5 bases). CDR3 length: 15 residues. Trimming pared 5 bases from V and 1 base from J, leaving 14 bases between. The germline CDR1 and CDR2 sequences are SGHVS and FQNEAQ. CDR3 DNA: TGTGCCAGCAGCAACTACGAGGGCACCCAAGAGACCCAGTACTTC. Translated: CASSNYEGTQETQYF.

Concerning this clone: This same CDR3 is encoded by further DNA sequences in the sample. The genes are TRBV27 and TRBJ1-5; no clear D gene. Trimming shortened V by 2 bases and J by 2 bases, and 4 bases separated the two germline ends. The CDR3 is made up of 13 amino acids. Looked up from germline, CDR1 is MNHEY and CDR2 is SMNVEV (reference sequence). The CDR3 region has the DNA TGTGCCAGCAGTTTACAGGGCAATCAGCCCCAGCATTTT. This translates into CASSLQGNQPQHF.

The J gene is TRBJ2-2, the V gene TRBV7-3; possible D gene TRBD1, 5 bases. The CDR3 totals 16 residues. Germline V lookup: CDR1 SGHTA, CDR2 FQGTGA. Trimming stripped 1 base from V and 5 bases from J, with 14 bases between. The CDR3 spells CASSLIREGETGELFF. CDR3 DNA sequence: TGTGCCAGCAGCTTAATCAGGGAAGGGGAAACCGGGGAGCTGTTTTTT.

V and J are TRBV7-9 and TRBJ2-2; TRBD1 agrees at 12 bases. The junction had 9 bases not matched to a gene; V was cut back by 5 bases and J by 5 bases. This CDR3 contains 17 residues. Germline CDR1 SEHNR, CDR2 FQNEAQ (reference sequence). CDR3 nucleotides: TGTGCCAGCAGCGAGGGACAGGGGGCCCAACGTACCGGGGAGCTGTTTTTT. Translated: CASSEGQGAQRTGELFF.

The chain couples TRBV7-3 to TRBJ2-2; 9 positions agree with TRBD1. Unmatched junction bases numbered 8, after V lost 5 bases and J lost 7 bases. The CDR3 runs 15 residues. Germline V gene data show CDR1 as SGHTA and CDR2 as FQGTGA. For the CDR3, the DNA is TGTGCCAGCAGCGACCCGGGACAGGGACACGGGGAGCTGTTTTTT. Its protein product is CASSDPGQGHGELFF.

Only one count was recorded for this clone. The V call is TRBV19, the J call TRBJ1-2; D gene unclear. This CDR3 has 13 residues. Germline V lookup: CDR1 LNHDA, CDR2 SQIVND (reference sequence). Trimming took off 5 bases at V and 2 bases at J, with 9 bases between the two ends. The CDR3 DNA is TGTGCCAGTAGTTATGGCCAGAACTATGGCTACACCTTC. Amino acids: CASSYGQNYGYTF. The full variable domain, rest sourced from reference TRBV19 and TRBJ1-2, is DGGITQSPKYLFRKEGQNVTLSCEQNLNHDAMYWYRQDPGQGLRLIYYSQIVNDFQKGDIAEGYSVSREKKESFPLTVTSAQKNPTAFYLCASSYGQNYGYTFGSGTRLTVV.